What follows are 9 T cell receptor beta chains derived from one specimen sequenced in a study of identical twins. TCRdb re-called the 5' RACE reads through MiXCR, storing one row per CDR3 protein. The sample consists of 500,000 to 700,000 distinct CDR3 sequences, around 7.4% of them appearing once. This sample was also put to use in a study of yellow fever vaccine responses in identical twins.

The source material was PBMCs. Receptor source: a woman aged 18-30 years in good health.

This clonotype was found a few times. The chain combines TRBV12-3 or TRBV12-4 with TRBJ2-2, with 7 bases lining up with TRBD1. CDR3 length equals 14 residues. The J segment lost 1 base and the V segment lost 7 bases, leaving 3 bases of the junction unmatched. As DNA, the CDR3 is TGTGCCAGCACCAGACAGGGGAACACCGGGGAGCTGTTTTTT. Its translation is CASTRQGNTGELFF.

This clonotype has only a few counts. V is TRBV5-1 and J is TRBJ2-7; weak D call: TRBD2 (6 bases). Between the trimmed V and J ends, which lost 0 bases and 4 bases, there was a span of 11 bases. The CDR3 totals 14 residues. Germline loops: CDR1 SGHRS, CDR2 YFSETQ. The CDR3 DNA reads TGCGCCAGCAGCTTGGAACTTAGCGGATACGAGCAGTACTTC. It specifies CASSLELSGYEQYF.

This clonotype was seen only a few times. CDR3 residues: CSAKTGQGNTGELFF. The CDR3 DNA sequence: TGCAGTGCCAAGACGGGACAGGGTAACACCGGGGAGCTGTTTTTT. The rearrangement joins TRBV20-1 to TRBJ2-2; 9 nucleotides align to TRBD1. Trimming took 6 bases from V and 2 from J; bases not matched to a gene: 7. Germline V lookup: CDR1 DFQATT, CDR2 SNEGSKA (reference sequence). This CDR3 has 15 amino acids.

This clonotype occurred a few times. The chain uses TRBV20-1 and TRBJ2-5, with TRBD1 identical over 7 bases. Germline CDR1 and CDR2: DFQATT and SNEGSKA (reference sequence). The CDR3 covers 14 residues. Trimming at V came to 3 bases and at J to 4 bases, leaving 8 bases not matched to a gene. Here the CDR3 DNA reads TGCAGTGCTAGGGACAGGAAAAAAGGAGAGACCCAGTACTTC. Translating gives CSARDRKKGETQYF.

This clonotype was observed at least ten times. The genes are TRBV12-3 or TRBV12-4 and TRBJ1-4; no clear D. Trimming took off 2 bases at V and 5 bases at J, with 3 bases between the two ends. This CDR3 is built from 12 residues. This chain's CDR3 is CASSLPNEKLFF. CDR3 in DNA: TGTGCCAGCAGTTTACCCAATGAAAAACTGTTTTTT.

This clonotype has only a few counts. V and J are TRBV7-8 and TRBJ1-4, with D maybe TRBD1 (6 bases). Germline V gene data show CDR1 as SGHVS and CDR2 as FQNEAQ. The CDR3 is made up of 15 amino acids. Trimming cost V 5 bases and J 8 bases, with 18 bases left between them. This CDR3 reads CASSLTGGLGEKLFF. The CDR3 nucleotides are TGTGCCAGCAGCCTTACGGGGGGCTTAGGAGAAAAACTGTTTTTT. Looking up the rest from reference TRBV7-8 and TRBJ1-4 gives the full variable domain: GAGVSQSPRYKVAKRGQDVALRCDPISGHVSLFWYQQALGQGPEFLTYFQNEAQLDKSGLPSDRFFAERPEGSVSTLKIQRTQQEDSAVYLCASSLTGGLGEKLFFGSGTQLSVL.

The V and J genes are TRBV7-3 and TRBJ1-1; 8 bases agree with TRBD1. The CDR3 has 15 residues. Unmatched junction bases numbered 8, after V lost 4 bases and J lost 4 bases. Germline-derived CDR1 and CDR2 are SGHTA and FQGTGA. The CDR3: CASSSTGGLGTEAFF. The CDR3 DNA reads as TGTGCCAGCAGCTCAACAGGGGGTTTAGGCACTGAAGCTTTCTTT.

This clonotype was recorded a few times. This chain uses TRBV10-3 with TRBJ1-4, with D hard to call. The germline CDR1 and CDR2 sequences are ENHRY and SYGVKD. Trimming removed 2 bases at V and 0 bases at J, with 10 bases between. This CDR3 has 16 residues. The CDR3 sequence: CAISEGNPATNEKLFF. Written as DNA, the CDR3 is TGTGCCATCAGTGAGGGGAACCCAGCAACTAATGAAAAACTGTTTTTT.

This clonotype was counted only a few times. The gene calls are TRBV12-3 or TRBV12-4 and TRBJ1-2; the D gene is possibly TRBD1 (6 bases). V was pared by 6 bases and J by 4 bases, with 18 bases between. The CDR3 totals 15 residues. This chain's CDR3 is CASRGAGGFIYGYTF. The CDR3 DNA sequence: TGTGCCAGCAGGGGGGCCGGGGGGTTTATCTATGGCTACACCTTC.